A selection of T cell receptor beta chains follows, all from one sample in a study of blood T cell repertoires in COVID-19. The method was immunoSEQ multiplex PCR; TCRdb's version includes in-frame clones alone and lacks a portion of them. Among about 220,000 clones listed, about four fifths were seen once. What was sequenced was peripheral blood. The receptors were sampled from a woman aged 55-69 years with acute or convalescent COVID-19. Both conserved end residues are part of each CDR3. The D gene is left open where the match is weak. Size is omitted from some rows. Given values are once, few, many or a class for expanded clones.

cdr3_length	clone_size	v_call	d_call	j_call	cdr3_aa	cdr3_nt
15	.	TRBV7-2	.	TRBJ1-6	CASSLPGGWQSPLHF	TGTGCCAGCAGCCTCCCGGGGGGCTGGCAGTCACCCCTCCACTTT
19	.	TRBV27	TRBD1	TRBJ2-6	CASSLLAGQVSSGANVLTF	TGTGCCAGCAGTTTACTGGCGGGACAGGTTAGCTCTGGGGCCAACGTCCTGACTTTC
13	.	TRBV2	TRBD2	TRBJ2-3	CASRTRGGYTQYF	TGTGCCAGCAGAACCCGGGGGGGATATACGCAGTATTTT
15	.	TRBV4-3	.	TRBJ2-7	CASSQDPGLVYEQYF	TGCGCCAGCAGCCAAGACCCGGGGTTGGTCTACGAGCAGTACTTC
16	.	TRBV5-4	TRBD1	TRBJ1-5	CASSTQGARGNQPQHF	TGTGCCAGCAGCACGCAGGGGGCGCGGGGCAATCAGCCCCAGCATTTT
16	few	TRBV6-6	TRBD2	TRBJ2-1	CASSYPTSGGYNEQFF	TGTGCCAGCAGTTACCCTACTAGCGGGGGGTACAATGAGCAGTTCTTC
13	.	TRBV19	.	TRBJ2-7	CASSITQGYEQYF	TGTGCCAGTAGTATAACTCAGGGCTACGAGCAGTACTTC
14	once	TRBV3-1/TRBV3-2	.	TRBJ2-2	CASSQDLNTGELFF	TGTGCCAGCAGCCAAGACTTAAACACCGGGGAGCTGTTTTTT
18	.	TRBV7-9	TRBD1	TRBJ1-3	CASSSQGTALSSGNTIYF	TGTGCCAGCAGCTCACAAGGGACAGCGCTGAGCTCTGGAAACACCATATATTTT
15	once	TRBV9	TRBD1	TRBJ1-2	CASSQSGQVTYGYTF	TGTGCCAGCAGCCAATCCGGACAGGTTACTTATGGCTACACCTTC
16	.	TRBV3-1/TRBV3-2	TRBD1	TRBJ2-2	CASSLPTGTNTGELFF	TGTGCCAGCAGCCTCCCGACAGGGACCAACACCGGGGAGCTGTTTTTT
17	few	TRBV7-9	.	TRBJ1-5	CASSLPGFSTPNQPQHF	TGTGCCAGCAGCTTACCAGGGTTCAGCACTCCTAATCAGCCCCAGCATTTT
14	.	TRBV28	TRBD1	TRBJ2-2	CASSVTGVAGELFF	TGTGCCAGCAGTGTAACAGGGGTGGCCGGGGAGCTGTTTTTT
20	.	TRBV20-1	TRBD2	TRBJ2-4	CSASYSGLAGGPSAKNIQYF	TGCAGTGCTAGTTATTCCGGACTAGCGGGGGGCCCGTCGGCCAAAAACATTCAGTACTTC
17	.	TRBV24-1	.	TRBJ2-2	CATSDSLRGTNTGELFF	TGTGCCACCAGTGATTCACTACGGGGGACGAACACCGGGGAGCTGTTTTTT
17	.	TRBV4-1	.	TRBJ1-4	CASSPRARGIVNEKLFF	TGCGCCAGCAGCCCCCGCGCGAGAGGAATCGTTAATGAAAAACTGTTTTTT
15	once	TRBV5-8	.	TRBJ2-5	CASSLVGHGQETQYF	TGTGCCAGCAGCTTGGTGGGCCATGGGCAAGAGACCCAGTACTTC
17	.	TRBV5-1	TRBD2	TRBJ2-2	CASSLEAVGTSVGELFF	TGCGCCAGCAGCCTGGAGGCCGTAGGGACTAGCGTAGGGGAGCTGTTTTTT
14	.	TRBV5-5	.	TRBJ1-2	CASSFFHTNYGYTF	TGTGCCAGCAGCTTTTTCCACACTAACTATGGCTACACCTTC
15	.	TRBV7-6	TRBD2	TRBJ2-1	CASSFGGGAFGEQFF	TGTGCCAGCAGCTTTGGCGGGGGGGCATTTGGTGAGCAGTTCTTC
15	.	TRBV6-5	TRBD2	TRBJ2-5	CAYSVGAGGQETQYF	TGTGCCTACTCGGTGGGAGCGGGGGGACAAGAGACCCAGTACTTC
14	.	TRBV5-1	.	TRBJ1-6	CASSLGTVFSPLHF	TGCGCCAGCAGCCTTGGGACTGTGTTTTCACCCCTCCACTTT
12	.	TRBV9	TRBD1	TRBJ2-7	CASRGTGVEQYF	TGTGCCAGCAGGGGGACAGGGGTCGAGCAGTACTTC